Below are 5 T cell receptor beta chains sequenced from a single sample in a study of OX40 agonist ivuxolimab in advanced cancers. Profiled with immunoSEQ multiplex PCR; TCRdb holds only in-frame clones, not every one. The sample lists more than 15,000 clones, roughly 73% occurring once. Here the sequenced sample was CD4+ or CD8+ T cells sorted from blood, taken in a trial of the OX40 agonist ivuxolimab. The source of these receptors is an adult with an advanced solid tumor such as melanoma, head and neck, liver or kidney cancer.

V is TRBV4-1 and J is TRBJ2-7; D is possibly TRBD1 or TRBD2 (7 bases each). Germline V lookup: CDR1 MGHRA, CDR2 YSYEKL. V was trimmed by 1 base and J by 4 bases, leaving 11 bases between them. The CDR3 runs to 14 residues. The CDR3 region is CASSQAQGGYEQYF. The CDR3 bases are TGCGCCAGCAGCCAAGCGCAGGGGGGGTACGAGCAGTACTTC.

The J gene is TRBJ2-7, the V gene TRBV11-2; no clear D. The CDR3 sequence is 14 residues long. Germline V gene data show CDR1 as SGHAT and CDR2 as FQNNGV. Trimming stripped 5 bases from V and 7 bases from J, with 18 bases between. The CDR3 nucleotides read TGTGCCAGCAGCCAAGAAATCGGTTTGCGTGAGCAGTACTTC. It specifies CASSQEIGLREQYF.

The chain recombines TRBV30 with TRBJ2-1, with D possibly matching TRBD2 (7 bases). Germline lookup yields CDR1 GTSNPN and CDR2 SVGIG (reference sequence). V gave up 0 bases and J gave up 4 bases, with 13 bases separating them. The CDR3 consists of 15 residues. CDR3 in amino acids: CAWSVTGGSYNEQFF. The CDR3, as DNA: TGTGCCTGGAGTGTAACGGGGGGCTCATACAATGAGCAGTTCTTC.

The chain employs TRBV19 and TRBJ2-3; possibly TRBD2 for D (6 bases). Germline V CDR1 and CDR2: LNHDA, SQIVND (reference sequence). V was trimmed by 5 bases and J by 1 base, leaving 16 bases between them. The CDR3 loop spans 16 amino acids. CDR3 DNA sequence: TGTGCCAGTAGTTTCTCCCGGGAGCGGGGCACAGATACGCAGTATTTT. It translates to CASSFSRERGTDTQYF.

The genes are TRBV7-9 and TRBJ2-7, with 9 bases aligning to TRBD1. The germline V gene has CDR1 SEHNR and CDR2 FQNEAQ (reference sequence). This CDR3 spans 16 amino acids. With V trimmed by 5 bases and J by 2 bases, 10 bases remained unmatched. CDR3 sequence reads: CASSPQAGQGTYEQYF. The CDR3 DNA reads TGTGCCAGCAGCCCCCAAGCGGGACAGGGAACCTACGAGCAGTACTTC.